The 30 T cell receptor beta chains presented below share a single source sample, sequenced in a study of spatial heterogeneity in lung cancer. The sample's time point: sample taken at primary tumor resection. Each CDR3 protein gets one entry after TCRdb re-called the 5' RACE reads with MiXCR. The sample holds around 23,000 distinct CDR3 sequences; less than 3.5% are singletons and the top ten take roughly 26%. Sample: PBMCs, taken at surgery. These receptors all come from a female donor with early-stage non-small cell lung cancer.

This clonotype was found many times. V is TRBV7-9 and J is TRBJ2-5; no reliable D call. The CDR3 runs 13 residues. The V gene lost 5 bases and the J gene lost 2 bases, with 9 bases spanning the gap. The germline V gene encodes CDR1 SEHNR and CDR2 FQNEAQ (reference sequence). CDR3 protein: CASSPWAQETQYF. CDR3 nucleotides: TGTGCCAGCAGCCCATGGGCGCAAGAGACCCAGTACTTC.

This clonotype was seen ten or more times. Sequence at one end of the junction differs from germline and may be a read error. CDR3 sequence: CATSRERDSSNYGYTF. In DNA, the CDR3 is TGTGCCACCAGTAGAGAGAGGGACAGCTCTAACTATGGCTACACCTTC. The chain has TRBV15 and TRBJ1-2, with 7 positions matching TRBD1. The CDR3 is 16 amino acids. Germline V gene lookup returns CDR1 LNHNV and CDR2 YYDKDF (reference sequence). The full variable domain, in which reference TRBV15 and TRBJ1-2 provide the parts outside the CDR3, is DAMVIQNPRYQVTQFGKPVTLSCSQTLNHNVMYWYQQKSSQAPKLLFHYYDKDFNNEADTPDNFQSRRPNTSFCFLDIRSPGLGDTAMYLCATSRERDSSNYGYTFGSGTRLTVV.

Many counts were recorded for this clonotype. V is TRBV7-2 and J is TRBJ2-5; 8 bases agree with TRBD2. Germline-derived CDR1 and CDR2 are SGHTA and FQGNSA. The CDR3 runs to 14 residues. With V trimmed by 4 bases and J by 9 bases, 10 bases remained unmatched. The CDR3: CASSYGGTSRSQYF. Written as DNA, the CDR3 is TGTGCCAGCAGCTACGGTGGGACTAGTAGATCCCAGTACTTC.

This clonotype showed up many times. V is TRBV10-2 and J is TRBJ2-3; 7 bases align to TRBD2. The CDR3 runs to 15 residues. Germline V CDR1 and CDR2: WSHSY, SAAADI. V lost 6 bases to trimming and J lost 11 bases; unmatched junction nucleotides: 17. The DNA of the CDR3 is TGCGCCAGCAGCAGGACTAGTCGGGGAGCGGGTGGGCAGTATTTT. Translation: CASSRTSRGAGGQYF.

This clonotype was detected only a few times. The chain is built from TRBV5-6 and TRBJ2-2, with 14 bases that match TRBD2. V trimming: 2 bases; J trimming: 4 bases; junction bases outside the gene matches: 7. The germline V gene encodes CDR1 SGHDT and CDR2 YYEEEE. CDR3 length: 18 amino acids. The CDR3 reads CASSLPGLAGAGTGELFF. CDR3 nucleotide sequence: TGTGCCAGCAGCTTACCGGGACTAGCGGGAGCGGGCACCGGGGAGCTGTTTTTT.

This clonotype was counted many times. The J gene is TRBJ2-2, the V gene TRBV2; unclear D gene. The CDR3 loop spans 14 amino acids. Germline loops: CDR1 SNHLY, CDR2 FYNNEI. Between the trimmed V and J ends, which lost 2 bases and 7 bases, there was a span of 11 bases. In DNA form, the CDR3 reads TGTGCCAGCAGTGAATGGGCAGGAGACGGGGAGCTGTTTTTT. Protein product: CASSEWAGDGELFF.

This clonotype was seen many times. The chain carries TRBV7-3 and TRBJ2-1; no clear D gene. The CDR3 sequence is 10 residues long. The V and J ends lost 8 bases and 9 bases respectively, with 8 bases between them. The V gene's germline CDR1 is SGHTA and CDR2 FQGTGA. CDR3 region: CASLRGEQFF. CDR3 nucleotide sequence: TGTGCCAGCCTTCGAGGTGAGCAGTTCTTC.

J is TRBJ1-3 and V is TRBV21-1; the D call TRBD1 from the table was never checked on the DNA. TRBV21-1 is a listed pseudogene. The CDR3 covers 19 residues. The CDR3, as DNA: TGTGCCAACAGCAAAGCGCTCCGGGGGTTCTCAATCTCTGGAAACACCATATATTTT. This gives the protein CANSKALRGFSISGNTIYF.

This clonotype was observed at least ten times. This chain joins TRBV12-3 or TRBV12-4 and TRBJ1-1; D is ambiguous. The V gene lost 2 bases and the J gene lost 5 bases, with 3 bases spanning the gap. This CDR3 has 11 amino acids. This chain's CDR3 is CASSLMTEAFF. CDR3 sequence (DNA): TGTGCCAGCAGTTTAATGACTGAAGCTTTCTTT.

This clonotype is judged medium-sized. The chain is built from TRBV7-2 and TRBJ1-2; 8 bases line up with TRBD1. Germline loops: CDR1 SGHTA, CDR2 FQGNSA. J gave up 4 bases and V 5 bases, and 15 bases lay outside the gene matches. This CDR3 region has 17 residues. The CDR3 DNA reads TGTGCCAGCAGCGAAGACAGGGGCCCCCCTATTTTCTATGGCTACACCTTC. It codes for CASSEDRGPPIFYGYTF.

The chain uses TRBV12-3 or TRBV12-4 and TRBJ2-2; D is possibly TRBD2 (5 bases). The CDR3 loop spans 14 amino acids. The V end lost 5 bases, the J end lost 3 bases, and 10 bases lay between the germline ends. The DNA for the CDR3 is TGTGCCAGCAGTCGCAGCGGCGACACCGGGGAGCTGTTTTTT. It is translated as CASSRSGDTGELFF.

The chain recombines TRBV9 with TRBJ2-1, with D possibly being TRBD1 (6 bases). CDR1 SGDLS and CDR2 YYNGEE come from the germline V gene. V was trimmed by 0 bases and J by 0 bases, leaving 10 bases between them. The CDR3 length is 16 residues. The CDR3 sequence is CASSVGGGLSYNEQFF. CDR3 nucleotides: TGTGCCAGCAGCGTAGGAGGGGGTCTCTCCTACAATGAGCAGTTCTTC.

This clonotype was seen repeatedly, ten times or more. The J gene is TRBJ2-1, the V gene TRBV20-1, with D perhaps being TRBD1 or TRBD2 (5 bases each). The CDR3 extends over 16 amino acids. V lost 5 bases and J 0 bases, leaving 17 bases between the germline ends. From germline, CDR1 is DFQATT and CDR2 SNEGSKA (reference sequence). CDR3 coding DNA: TGCAGTGCTCTACCCCCTCACGGGGCCTCCTACAATGAGCAGTTCTTC. Translation gives CSALPPHGASYNEQFF.

This clonotype was recorded a few times. The V gene is TRBV6-1, the J gene TRBJ2-6; D unresolved. This CDR3 region has 17 residues. Per the germline V gene, CDR1 is MNHNS and CDR2 is SASEGT. V was shortened by 6 bases and J by 0 bases, with 15 bases between the two germline ends. In nucleotides, the CDR3 is TGTGCCAGCAGCCCGATCTACTCTTACTCTGGGGCCAACGTCCTGACTTTC. Translated, it gives CASSPIYSYSGANVLTF.

This clonotype showed up just a few times. The J gene is TRBJ2-7, the V gene TRBV15, with 9 nucleotides matching TRBD2. Germline V lookup: CDR1 LNHNV, CDR2 YYDKDF (reference sequence). This CDR3 is 15 amino acids long. V was clipped by 0 bases and J by 3 bases; unmatched bases: 3. The CDR3 region has the DNA TGTGCCACCAGCAGAGATTCGACTAGCGGCTACGAGCAGTACTTC. Its protein product is CATSRDSTSGYEQYF.

This clonotype is medium-sized (0.01 to 0.1%). The chain combines TRBV14 with TRBJ1-1; D is possibly TRBD1 (5 bases). Looked up from germline, CDR1 is SGHDN and CDR2 is FVKESK. The CDR3 extends over 15 amino acids. Trimming took off 0 bases at V and 0 bases at J, with 8 bases between the two ends. Written as DNA, the CDR3 is TGTGCCAGCAGCCAAGAAGGGGCCCTGAACACTGAAGCTTTCTTT. Its protein product is CASSQEGALNTEAFF.

This clonotype appeared many times. This sequence joins TRBV6-2 or TRBV6-3 and TRBJ2-1; D not resolved. CDR1 is MNHEY and CDR2 is SVGEGT in the germline V gene. CDR3 length: 12 residues. Trimming cost V 6 bases and J 8 bases, with 11 bases left between them. The CDR3: CASRTRTDEQFF. In DNA form, the CDR3 reads TGTGCCAGCAGAACCCGGACCGATGAGCAGTTCTTC.

About this clonotype: Being one base from a much bigger clone, this may be a read error. No conserved phenylalanine or tryptophan is present at the end of the CDR3, so a read error is the likely explanation. The rearrangement links TRBV6-1 to TRBJ2-7, with D possibly being TRBD1 (5 bases). Germline lookup yields CDR1 MNHNS and CDR2 SASEGT. V lost 1 base and J 2 bases, leaving 6 bases between the germline ends. CDR3 length: 13 residues. CDR3 loop: CASSEGRAYEQYL. The DNA of the CDR3 is TGTGCCAGCAGTGAAGGCAGGGCCTACGAGCAGTACCTC.

This clonotype was counted many times. The CDR3 region is CASSPAGFQETQYF. CDR3 nucleotide sequence: TGTGCCAGCAGTCCGGCAGGGTTCCAAGAGACCCAGTACTTC. The chain carries TRBV27 and TRBJ2-5; the D gene is possibly TRBD1 (5 bases). The CDR3 runs to 14 residues. Trimming cost V 5 bases and J 1 base, with 11 bases left between them. Germline V gene data show CDR1 as MNHEY and CDR2 as SMNVEV (reference sequence).

This clonotype has ten or more counts. The chain uses TRBV6-2 or TRBV6-3 and TRBJ2-1, with 9 bases identical to TRBD2. J was trimmed by 8 bases and V by 0 bases; bases with no gene match: 5. The CDR3 is made up of 15 amino acids. Germline CDR1 is MNHEY and CDR2 is SVGEGT. CDR3 bases: TGTGCCAGCAGTTACTCGCGGGAGGGCCCGGATGAGCAGTTCTTC. This sequence encodes CASSYSREGPDEQFF.

This clonotype was seen at least ten times. The chain joins TRBV15 to TRBJ1-1; possible D gene TRBD1, 6 bases. V was clipped by 8 bases and J by 1 base, with 11 bases between them. CDR3 length equals 13 residues. Looked up from germline, CDR1 is LNHNV and CDR2 is YYDKDF (reference sequence). DNA of the CDR3: TGTGCCACCGGAAGGGGGACGAACACTGAAGCTTTCTTT. Translated, it gives CATGRGTNTEAFF.

This clonotype was detected many times. The chain is built from TRBV20-1 and TRBJ2-7, with TRBD2 identical over 7 bases. The V segment lost 3 bases and the J segment 7 bases; nucleotides outside the gene matches: 6. Germline V gene lookup returns CDR1 DFQATT and CDR2 SNEGSKA (reference sequence). The CDR3 extends over 12 amino acids. CDR3 sequence reads: CSASRLAREQYF. CDR3 DNA: TGCAGTGCTAGTCGACTAGCACGGGAGCAGTACTTC.

This clonotype was seen at least ten times. V is TRBV7-9 and J is TRBJ2-1; D is unresolved. With 3 bases removed from V and 0 bases from J, the gap between germline ends came to 6 bases. The CDR3 has 14 amino acids. The germline CDR1 and CDR2 sequences are SEHNR and FQNEAQ (reference sequence). The CDR3 nucleotides are TGTGCCAGCAGCTTCAGGAGCTCCTACAATGAGCAGTTCTTC. Translation gives CASSFRSSYNEQFF.

This clonotype has a handful of counts. This chain uses TRBV3-1 with TRBJ2-2; D gene uncertain. V lost 6 bases, J lost 3 bases, and 8 bases lay in between. The CDR3 runs to 13 residues. Germline CDR1 reads LGHDT; CDR2 reads YNNKEL (reference sequence). The CDR3 DNA reads as TGTGCCAGCAGTCTCTTCTACACCGGGGAGCTGTTTTTT. Amino acid sequence: CASSLFYTGELFF.

This clonotype was observed many times. The genes are TRBV6-2 or TRBV6-3 and TRBJ2-3; D gene unclear. Trimming took off 2 bases at V and 6 bases at J, with 12 bases between the two ends. Germline V gene lookup returns CDR1 MNHEY and CDR2 SVGEGT. The CDR3 extends over 14 amino acids. The CDR3 coding sequence is TGTGCCAGCAGTTACCGGGTTCCCGCCGATACGCAGTATTTT. It specifies CASSYRVPADTQYF.

This clonotype was detected many times. The genes are TRBV10-3 and TRBJ2-3; 11 bases are shared with TRBD2. The V and J ends lost 0 bases and 6 bases, in that order; junction bases with no gene match: 2. The germline V gene has CDR1 ENHRY and CDR2 SYGVKD. The CDR3 consists of 15 residues. Here the CDR3 DNA reads TGTGCCATCAGTGAGTCTAGCGGGAGGGGTGATACGCAGTATTTT. As protein: CAISESSGRGDTQYF.

This clonotype qualifies as medium-sized. CDR3 sequence: CASSYSRQQETQYF. CDR3 DNA: TGTGCCAGCAGTTACTCGAGGCAGCAAGAGACCCAGTACTTC. The chain has TRBV6-2 or TRBV6-3 and TRBJ2-5; D not resolved. Germline assignment: CDR1 MNHEY and CDR2 SVGEGT. The CDR3 spans 14 residues. V gave up 0 bases and J gave up 2 bases, with 7 bases separating them.

This clonotype has at least ten counts. The genes are TRBV4-1 and TRBJ2-1; 7 nucleotides agree with TRBD2. This CDR3 region has 13 residues. V gave up 8 bases and J gave up 6 bases; unmatched junction bases: 7. Germline V lookup: CDR1 MGHRA, CDR2 YSYEKL. CDR3 in amino acids: CASRRERVNEQFF. CDR3 DNA sequence: TGCGCCAGCCGGCGGGAGCGGGTCAATGAGCAGTTCTTC.

Many counts were recorded for this clonotype. The chain couples TRBV28 to TRBJ1-1, with D tentatively TRBD1 (6 bases). Per the germline V gene, CDR1 is MDHEN and CDR2 is SYDVKM. V dropped 1 base and J dropped 11 bases, with 17 bases sitting between them. CDR3 length: 14 residues. CDR3 sequence reads: CASSLFVSGAPAFF. The CDR3, as DNA: TGTGCCAGCAGTTTATTCGTTTCAGGGGCACCGGCTTTCTTT.

This clonotype was seen at least ten times. The rearrangement uses TRBV6-2 or TRBV6-3 and TRBJ2-7; D is perhaps TRBD1 or TRBD2 (5 bases each). CDR1 is MNHEY, CDR2 SVGEGT, per germline. The CDR3 consists of 15 residues. Trimming removed 7 bases from V and 0 bases from J, with 16 bases in between. CDR3 amino acids: CASTSWGPSSYEQYF. Written as DNA, the CDR3 is TGTGCCAGCACCTCCTGGGGACCGAGCTCCTACGAGCAGTACTTC.